The clone carrying this TCR beta chain was observed at least ten times. Its antigen is still unknown. The read finishes 3 residues shy of the CDR3 end, and the germline J gene is used to complete it. This entry belongs to a study of T cell clonality in common variable immunodeficiency. Study-level points and caveats: Compared with controls, CVID subjects had fewer shared TCRbeta clones.

The CDR3 extends over 14 amino acids. Trimming took 1 base from V and 7 from J, leaving 11 bases between them. Germline V gene lookup returns CDR1 SGHRS and CDR2 YFSETQ. The assay was immunoSEQ multiplex PCR, and TCRdb's table has in-frame clones only and misses some. The sample was found to contain tens of thousands of clones, and every one recurs. This chain connects TRBV5-1 to TRBJ1-4; possibly TRBD1 for D (6 bases). The receptor was derived from a person aged 18 to 75 in good health. The sample consisted of peripheral blood mononuclear cells. The sequenced CDR3 bases are TGCGCCAGCAGCTTGCAGGGGCTAGGTGAAAAA. This encodes CASSLQGLGEK. In full, the CDR3 reads CASSLQGLGEKLFF.